These 10 T cell receptor beta chains came from one sample sequenced in a study of OX40 agonist ivuxolimab in advanced cancers. Produced via immunoSEQ multiplex PCR; TCRdb's table is partial and in-frame only. The sample holds about 83,000 clones, roughly 88% seen once. Sequenced material: CD4+ or CD8+ T cells sorted from blood, taken in a trial of the OX40 agonist ivuxolimab. The receptors stem from an adult with an advanced solid tumor such as melanoma, head and neck, liver or kidney cancer.

This clone was recorded once. V is TRBV30 and J is TRBJ1-5, with D possibly matching TRBD1 (6 bases). The CDR3 length is 15 residues. The germline CDR1 and CDR2 sequences are GTSNPN and SVGIG (reference sequence). Trimming took off 6 bases at V and 1 base at J, with 16 bases between the two ends. This chain's CDR3 is CACMTPRGSNQPQHF. In DNA form, the CDR3 reads TGTGCCTGTATGACCCCAAGGGGGAGCAATCAGCCCCAGCATTTT.

The CDR3 nucleotides read TGCAGCGTTGAGGGACAGGGGTACGAGCAGTACTTC. It encodes CSVEGQGYEQYF. The chain carries TRBV29-1 and TRBJ2-7; TRBD1 agrees at 10 bases. This CDR3 has 12 residues. Per germline, CDR1 SQVTM and CDR2 ANQGSEA. Trimming cost V 3 bases and J 4 bases; bases outside gene matches: 0.

The chain uses TRBV6-5 and TRBJ1-1; 9 bases are a match to TRBD1. Germline V CDR1 and CDR2: MNHEY, SVGAGI. The CDR3 runs to 14 residues. Trimming removed 6 bases from V and 6 bases from J; junction bases left unmatched: 8. CDR3 amino acids: CASSHRDRVAEAFF. The CDR3 DNA reads TGTGCCAGCAGCCACCGGGACAGGGTCGCTGAAGCTTTCTTT.

This clone was detected only a few times. This chain joins TRBV5-4 and TRBJ1-4; D call uncertain. The CDR3 has 14 residues. Looked up from germline, CDR1 is SGHNT and CDR2 is YYREEE (reference sequence). Trimming took off 0 bases at V and 8 bases at J, with 11 bases between the two ends. DNA of the CDR3: TGTGCCAGCAGCTTGGGCGGGCCGGAAGAAAAACTGTTTTTT. Translated, it gives CASSLGGPEEKLFF. Full variable domain (outside the CDR3, taken from reference TRBV5-4 and TRBJ1-4): ETGVTQSPTHLIKTRGQQVTLRCSSQSGHNTVSWYQQALGQGPQFIFQYYREEENGRGNFPPRFSGLQFPNYSSELNVNALELDDSALYLCASSLGGPEEKLFFGSGTQLSVL.

This chain uses TRBV19 with TRBJ2-2; tentatively, D is TRBD2 (5 bases). Germline V gene sequence: CDR1 LNHDA, CDR2 SQIVND (reference sequence). The V end was cut by 8 bases, the J end by 4 bases, with 14 bases between. The CDR3 contains 14 residues. The CDR3 DNA is TGTGCCAGTGCACCCACAGCGGCCACCGGGGAGCTGTTTTTT. This gives the protein CASAPTAATGELFF. The full variable domain, in which reference TRBV19 and TRBJ2-2 provide the parts outside the CDR3, is DGGITQSPKYLFRKEGQNVTLSCEQNLNHDAMYWYRQDPGQGLRLIYYSQIVNDFQKGDIAEGYSVSREKKESFPLTVTSAQKNPTAFYLCASAPTAATGELFFGEGSRLTVL.

This clone was seen only a few times. V is TRBV19 and J is TRBJ1-1; the match to TRBD1 covers 9 bases. The V and J ends lost 5 bases and 5 bases, in that order; junction bases with no gene match: 9. The CDR3 is made up of 15 amino acids. Germline V gene sequence: CDR1 LNHDA, CDR2 SQIVND (reference sequence). CDR3 coding DNA: TGTGCCAGTAGTCGTGGGACAGGGAAGAGGACTGAAGCTTTCTTT. Translating gives CASSRGTGKRTEAFF.

V gene TRBV7-2 combines with J gene TRBJ2-5; D possibly matches TRBD1 or TRBD2 (5 bases each). The better agreement between TRBJ2-7 and the DNA end casts doubt on the J call. Germline CDR1 reads SGHTA; CDR2 reads FQGNSA. This CDR3 has 14 amino acids. CDR3 DNA: TGTGCCAGCAGCTCGGGACGCCCACCTTACGAGCAGTACTTC. Its protein is CASSSGRPPYEQYF.

The V gene is TRBV12-5, the J gene TRBJ1-5, with D unclear. The CDR3 length is 13 residues. CDR1 is LGHNT and CDR2 is FRNRAP in the germline V gene. Trimming took off 2 bases at V and 5 bases at J, with 7 bases between the two ends. Written as DNA, the CDR3 is TGTGCTAGTGGTTTGCAGAAATATCAGCCCCAGCATTTT. Its translation: CASGLQKYQPQHF.

This clone was seen only a few times. The rearrangement links TRBV4-1 to TRBJ2-7; D possibly matches TRBD1 or TRBD2 (5 bases each). The V gene lost 0 bases and the J gene lost 3 bases, with 18 bases spanning the gap. CDR1 is MGHRA and CDR2 is YSYEKL in the germline V gene. This CDR3 spans 17 amino acids. The CDR3 coding sequence is TGCGCCAGCAGCCAAGAGGTAGGGCAGGGCGACTACTACGAGCAGTACTTC. This translates into CASSQEVGQGDYYEQYF.

The chain has TRBV10-3 and TRBJ2-7; D remains unclear. Germline CDR1 and CDR2: ENHRY and SYGVKD. V lost 3 bases to trimming and J lost 0 bases, with 3 bases between them. The CDR3 sequence is 12 residues long. CDR3 DNA: TGTGCCATCAGTGAACTCTCCTACGAGCAGTACTTC. It specifies CAISELSYEQYF.